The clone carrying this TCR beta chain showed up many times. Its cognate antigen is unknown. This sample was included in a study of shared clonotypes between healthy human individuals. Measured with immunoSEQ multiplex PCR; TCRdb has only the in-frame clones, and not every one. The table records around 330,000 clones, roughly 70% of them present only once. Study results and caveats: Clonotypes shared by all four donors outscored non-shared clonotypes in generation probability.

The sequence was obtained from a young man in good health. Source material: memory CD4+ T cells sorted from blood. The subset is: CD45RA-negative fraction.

The DNA of the CDR3 is TGCAGCGTCGGACAGGGGTCTGACACTGAAGCTTTCTTT. Its protein product is CSVGQGSDTEAFF. V gene TRBV29-1 combines with J gene TRBJ1-1; 9 bases line up with TRBD1. Germline-derived CDR1 and CDR2 are SQVTM and ANQGSEA. J lost 3 bases, V lost 6 bases, and 5 bases had no gene match. This CDR3 comprises 13 residues. The full variable domain, rest sourced from reference TRBV29-1 and TRBJ1-1, is SAVISQKPSRDICQRGTSLTIQCQVDSQVTMMFWYRQQPGQSLTLIATANQGSEATYESGFVIDKFPISRPNLTFSTLTVSNMSPEDSSIYLCSVGQGSDTEAFFGQGTRLTVV.